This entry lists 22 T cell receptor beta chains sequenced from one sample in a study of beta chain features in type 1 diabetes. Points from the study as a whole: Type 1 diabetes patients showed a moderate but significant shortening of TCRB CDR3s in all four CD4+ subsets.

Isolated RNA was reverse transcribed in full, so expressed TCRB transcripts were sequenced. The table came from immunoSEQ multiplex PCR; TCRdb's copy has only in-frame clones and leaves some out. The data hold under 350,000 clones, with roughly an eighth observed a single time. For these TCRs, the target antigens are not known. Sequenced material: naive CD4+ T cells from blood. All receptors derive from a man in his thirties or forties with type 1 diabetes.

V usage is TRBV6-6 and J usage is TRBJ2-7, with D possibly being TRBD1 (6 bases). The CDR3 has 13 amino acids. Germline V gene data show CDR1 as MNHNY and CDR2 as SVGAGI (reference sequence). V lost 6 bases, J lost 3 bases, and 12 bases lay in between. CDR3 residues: CASSPGQYYEQYF. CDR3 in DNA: TGTGCCAGCAGCCCGGGACAATACTACGAGCAGTACTTC.

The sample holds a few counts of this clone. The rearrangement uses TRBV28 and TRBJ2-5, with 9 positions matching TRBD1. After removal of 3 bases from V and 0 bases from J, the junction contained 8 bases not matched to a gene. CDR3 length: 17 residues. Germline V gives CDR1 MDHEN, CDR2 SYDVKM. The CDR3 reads CASSLAIGTGYQETQYF. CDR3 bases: TGTGCCAGCAGTTTGGCAATAGGGACAGGGTACCAAGAGACCCAGTACTTC.

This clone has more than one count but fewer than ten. CDR3 coding DNA: TGTGCCAGCGTCCCCAACACAGATACGCAGTATTTT. Encoded protein: CASVPNTDTQYF. This rearrangement joins TRBV28 to TRBJ2-3; D gene unclear. CDR3 size: 12 residues. Deletions cut 8 bases from V and 2 bases from J, with 8 bases between. Germline CDR1 and CDR2: MDHEN and SYDVKM.

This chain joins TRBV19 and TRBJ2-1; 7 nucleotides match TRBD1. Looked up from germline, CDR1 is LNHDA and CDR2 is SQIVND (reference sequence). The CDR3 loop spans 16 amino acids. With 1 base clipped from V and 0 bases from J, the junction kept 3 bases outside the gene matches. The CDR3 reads CASSIGDRFSYNEQFF. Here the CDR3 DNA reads TGTGCCAGTAGTATAGGGGACAGATTCTCCTACAATGAGCAGTTCTTC.

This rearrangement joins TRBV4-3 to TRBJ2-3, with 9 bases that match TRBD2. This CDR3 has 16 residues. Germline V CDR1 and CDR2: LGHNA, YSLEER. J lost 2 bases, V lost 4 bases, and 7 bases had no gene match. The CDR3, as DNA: TGCGCCAGCAGCCCCGCAATAGCGGGAGTCACAGATACGCAGTATTTT. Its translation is CASSPAIAGVTDTQYF.

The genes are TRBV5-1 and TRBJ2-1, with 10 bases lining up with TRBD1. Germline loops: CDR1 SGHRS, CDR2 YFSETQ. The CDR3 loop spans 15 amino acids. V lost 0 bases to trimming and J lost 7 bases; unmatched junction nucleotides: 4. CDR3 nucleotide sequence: TGCGCCAGCAGCTTGGGACAGGGGGCAATAAATGAGCAGTTCTTC. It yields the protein CASSLGQGAINEQFF.

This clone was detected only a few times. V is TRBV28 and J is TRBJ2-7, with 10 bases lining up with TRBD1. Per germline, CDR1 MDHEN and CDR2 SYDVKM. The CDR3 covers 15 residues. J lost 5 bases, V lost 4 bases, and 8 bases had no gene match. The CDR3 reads CASSSMGQGRHEQYF. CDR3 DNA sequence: TGTGCCAGCAGTTCGATGGGACAGGGGAGACACGAGCAGTACTTC. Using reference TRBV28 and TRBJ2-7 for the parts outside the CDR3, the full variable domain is DVKVTQSSRYLVKRTGEKVFLECVQDMDHENMFWYRQDPGLGLRLIYFSYDVKMKEKGDIPEGYSVSREKKERFSLILESASTNQTSMYLCASSSMGQGRHEQYFGPGTRLTVT.

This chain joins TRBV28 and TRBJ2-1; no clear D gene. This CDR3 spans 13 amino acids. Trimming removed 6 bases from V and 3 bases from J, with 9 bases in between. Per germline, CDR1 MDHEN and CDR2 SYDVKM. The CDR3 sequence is CASSDYSYNEQFF. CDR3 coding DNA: TGTGCCAGCAGCGATTATAGCTACAATGAGCAGTTCTTC.

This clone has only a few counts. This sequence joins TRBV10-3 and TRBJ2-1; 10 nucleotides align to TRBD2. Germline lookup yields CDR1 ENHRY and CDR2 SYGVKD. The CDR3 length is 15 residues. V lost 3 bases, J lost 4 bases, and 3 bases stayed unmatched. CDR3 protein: CAISDLAGAYNEQFF. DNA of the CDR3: TGTGCCATCAGTGACCTAGCGGGAGCATACAATGAGCAGTTCTTC.

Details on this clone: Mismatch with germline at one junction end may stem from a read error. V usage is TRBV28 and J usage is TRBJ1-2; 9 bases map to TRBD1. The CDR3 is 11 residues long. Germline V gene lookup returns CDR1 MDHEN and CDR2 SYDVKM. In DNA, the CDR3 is TGTGCCAGCAGTTTAAGGGACAGGGCAATCTTC. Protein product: CASSLRDRAIF.

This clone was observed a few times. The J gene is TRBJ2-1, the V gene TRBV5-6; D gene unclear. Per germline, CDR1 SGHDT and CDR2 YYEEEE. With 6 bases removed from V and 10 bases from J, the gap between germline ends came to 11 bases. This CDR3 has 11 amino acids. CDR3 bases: TGTGCCAGCACCTCAGGTCGAGAGCAGTTCTTC. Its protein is CASTSGREQFF.

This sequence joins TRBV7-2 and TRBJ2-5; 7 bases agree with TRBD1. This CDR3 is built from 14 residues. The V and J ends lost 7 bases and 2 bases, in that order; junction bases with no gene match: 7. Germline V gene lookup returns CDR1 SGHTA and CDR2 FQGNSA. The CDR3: CASKRTGGQETQYF. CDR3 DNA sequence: TGTGCCAGCAAAAGGACAGGTGGACAAGAGACCCAGTACTTC. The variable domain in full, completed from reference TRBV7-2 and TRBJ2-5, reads GAGVSQSPSNKVTEKGKDVELRCDPISGHTALYWYRQSLGQGLEFLIYFQGNSAPDKSGLPSDRFSAERTGGSVSTLTIQRTQQEDSAVYLCASKRTGGQETQYFGPGTRLLVL.

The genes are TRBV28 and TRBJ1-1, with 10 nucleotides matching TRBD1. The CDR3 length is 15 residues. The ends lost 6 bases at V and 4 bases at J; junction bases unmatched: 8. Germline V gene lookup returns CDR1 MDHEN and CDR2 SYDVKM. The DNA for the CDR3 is TGTGCCAGCAGCCCAACCCGACAGGGGGCCACTGAAGCTTTCTTT. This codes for CASSPTRQGATEAFF.

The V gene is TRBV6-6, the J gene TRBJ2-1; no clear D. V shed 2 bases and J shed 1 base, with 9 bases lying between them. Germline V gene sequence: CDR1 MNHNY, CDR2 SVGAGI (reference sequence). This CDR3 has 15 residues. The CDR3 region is CASSYRTVSYNEQFF. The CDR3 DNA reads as TGTGCCAGCAGTTACAGAACGGTTTCCTACAATGAGCAGTTCTTC.

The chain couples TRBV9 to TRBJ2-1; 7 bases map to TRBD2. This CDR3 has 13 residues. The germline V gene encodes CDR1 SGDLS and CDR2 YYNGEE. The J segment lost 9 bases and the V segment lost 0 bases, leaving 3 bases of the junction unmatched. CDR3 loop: CASSVAGGTEQFF. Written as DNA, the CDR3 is TGTGCCAGCAGCGTAGCCGGGGGGACTGAGCAGTTCTTC.

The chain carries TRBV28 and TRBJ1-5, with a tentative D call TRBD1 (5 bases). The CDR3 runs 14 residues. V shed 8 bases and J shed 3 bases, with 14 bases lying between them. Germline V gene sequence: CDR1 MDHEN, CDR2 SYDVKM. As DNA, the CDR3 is TGTGCCAGCTCCCTGGGGGGGACCAATCAGCCCCAGCATTTT. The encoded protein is CASSLGGTNQPQHF.

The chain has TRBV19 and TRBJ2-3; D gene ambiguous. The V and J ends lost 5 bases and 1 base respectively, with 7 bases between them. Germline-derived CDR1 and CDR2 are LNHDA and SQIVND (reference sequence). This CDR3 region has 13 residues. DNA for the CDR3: TGTGCCAGTAGTGACACGCGCACAGATACGCAGTATTTT. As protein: CASSDTRTDTQYF.

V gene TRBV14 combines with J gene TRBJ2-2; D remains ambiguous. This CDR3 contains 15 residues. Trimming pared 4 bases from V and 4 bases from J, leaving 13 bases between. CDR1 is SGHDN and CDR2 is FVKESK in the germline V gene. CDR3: CASSLISRSTGELFF. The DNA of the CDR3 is TGTGCCAGCAGCCTAATTTCTAGATCCACCGGGGAGCTGTTTTTT.

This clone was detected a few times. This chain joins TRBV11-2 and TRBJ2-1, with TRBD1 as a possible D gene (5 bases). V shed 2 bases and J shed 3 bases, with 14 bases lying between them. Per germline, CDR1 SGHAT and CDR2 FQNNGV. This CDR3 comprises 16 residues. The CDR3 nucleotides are TGTGCCAGCAGCTTATTTGGCCAGGGTGGCTACAATGAGCAGTTCTTC. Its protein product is CASSLFGQGGYNEQFF. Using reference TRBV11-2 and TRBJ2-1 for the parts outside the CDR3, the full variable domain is EAGVAQSPRYKIIEKRQSVAFWCNPISGHATLYWYQQILGQGPKLLIQFQNNGVVDDSQLPKDRFSAERLKGVDSTLKIQPAKLEDSAVYLCASSLFGQGGYNEQFFGPGTRLTVL.

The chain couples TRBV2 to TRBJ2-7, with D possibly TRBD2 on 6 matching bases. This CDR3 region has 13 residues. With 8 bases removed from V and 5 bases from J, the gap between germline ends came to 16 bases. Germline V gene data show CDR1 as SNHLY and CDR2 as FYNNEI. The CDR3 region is CASRPRDFDEQYF. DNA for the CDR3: TGTGCCAGCCGCCCTAGGGACTTCGACGAGCAGTACTTC.

The CDR3, as DNA: TGCGCCAGCAGCTCGGACAGACCGGGCACAGATACGCAGTATTTT. Translating gives CASSSDRPGTDTQYF. The J gene is TRBJ2-3, the V gene TRBV5-1; a weak D match, TRBD1 (6 bases). Deletions cut 3 bases from V and 1 base from J, with 12 bases between. The germline V gene has CDR1 SGHRS and CDR2 YFSETQ. The CDR3 sequence is 15 residues long.

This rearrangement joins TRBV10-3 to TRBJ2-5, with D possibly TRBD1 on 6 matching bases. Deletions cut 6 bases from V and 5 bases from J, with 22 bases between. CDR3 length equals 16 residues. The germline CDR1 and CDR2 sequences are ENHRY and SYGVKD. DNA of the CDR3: TGTGCCATCAGCGGTCCCACTGGACAGCCTTCGGAGACCCAGTACTTC. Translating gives CAISGPTGQPSETQYF.